The table lists the clone carrying this T cell receptor beta chain with a few counts. The data are from a study of T-cell reconstitution after alpha-beta-depleted transplantation in children. The CDR3 contains 16 residues. The V end was cut by 0 bases, the J end by 1 base, with 13 bases between. CDR1 is SGHDT and CDR2 is YYEEEE in the germline V gene. This sample's TCRbeta library carried unique molecular identifier barcodes. TCRdb redid the calling of the PCR reads with MiXCR, one entry per CDR3 protein. The table lists over 550,000 distinct CDR3 sequences, roughly a tenth of them singletons. The material was PBMCs from the stem cell graft donor, obtained from the stem cell graft. The chain combines TRBV5-6 with TRBJ1-1, with D unclear. The origin of this receptor is a human donor who donated a stem cell graft to a child with acute myeloid leukemia. CDR3 sequence: CASSLESGGPNTEAFF. The CDR3 coding sequence is TGTGCCAGCAGCTTGGAGAGCGGAGGACCGAACACTGAAGCTTTCTTT.